The next 18 T cell receptor beta chains were all read from a single sample in a study of vaccination effects on CD4 cells after COVID-19. With the ViraFEST assay, the study expanded antigen-specific CD4+ T cells using viral peptide pools, then sequenced them. Following culture for about 11 days, CD4+ T cells were isolated. Nucleocapsid antibody tests were negative, and the vaccine recipients had no prior SARS-CoV-2 infection. Some clones are missing from TCRdb's copy, which holds only in-frame ones; the method was immunoSEQ multiplex PCR. The data contain tens of thousands of clones, around 74% of them singletons. Their target antigens are unknown. The sample in question was CD4+ T cells from PBMCs cultured with HCoV-NL63 spike peptides, obtained before COVID-19 vaccination. These receptor sequences come from a human donor who received a COVID-19 vaccine.

V and J are TRBV2 and TRBJ1-2, with D perhaps matching TRBD1 (5 bases). Germline V gene data show CDR1 as SNHLY and CDR2 as FYNNEI. The CDR3 runs 15 residues. V dropped 3 bases and J dropped 0 bases, with 11 bases sitting between them. Here the CDR3 DNA reads TGTGCCAGCAGTGAGGGTGGACAACCTAACTATGGCTACACCTTC. This encodes CASSEGGQPNYGYTF.

This clone was counted a few times. The chain has TRBV7-9 and TRBJ2-3; D unclear. The CDR3 loop spans 15 amino acids. The V and J ends lost 5 bases and 2 bases respectively, with 14 bases between them. Germline CDR1 is SEHNR and CDR2 is FQNEAQ (reference sequence). The CDR3 region is CASSDRRASTDTQYF. DNA of the CDR3: TGTGCCAGCAGCGACCGTAGAGCCTCCACAGATACGCAGTATTTT.

This chain uses TRBV7-2 with TRBJ2-3, with D hard to call. V shed 5 bases and J shed 7 bases, with 7 bases lying between them. CDR3 length equals 11 residues. CDR1 SGHTA and CDR2 FQGNSA come from the germline V gene. The CDR3 here is CASSLGHTQYF. The CDR3 nucleotides read TGTGCCAGCAGCCTCGGACATACGCAGTATTTT.

The V gene is TRBV7-2, the J gene TRBJ2-5, with TRBD2 matching over 7 bases. The CDR3 consists of 14 residues. V dropped 2 bases and J dropped 4; count of bases not matched to a gene: 4. CDR1 is SGHTA, CDR2 FQGNSA, per germline. The CDR3 sequence is CASSLRGDGETQYF. The DNA for the CDR3 is TGTGCCAGCAGCTTACGGGGGGACGGAGAGACCCAGTACTTC.

The J gene is TRBJ2-3, the V gene TRBV15; D gene unclear. Germline CDR1 and CDR2: LNHNV and YYDKDF (reference sequence). This CDR3 region has 14 residues. V was trimmed by 10 bases and J by 6 bases, leaving 20 bases between them. In nucleotides, the CDR3 is TGTGCCATCGCGCAACTGGATCCCCAGGATACGCAGTATTTT. Protein product: CAIAQLDPQDTQYF.

The genes are TRBV5-6 and TRBJ1-6; a possible D gene is TRBD1 (5 bases). The CDR3 extends over 15 amino acids. Germline CDR1 and CDR2: SGHDT and YYEEEE. V was shortened by 4 bases and J by 10 bases, with 18 bases between the two germline ends. The CDR3 DNA reads as TGTGCCAGCAGCAAGGGACGGCTAAATGGATCACCCCTCCACTTT. Translating gives CASSKGRLNGSPLHF.

This clone was detected a few times. This rearrangement joins TRBV19 to TRBJ1-3; D unresolved. V lost 3 bases, J lost 4 bases, and 7 bases lay in between. The CDR3 is made up of 13 amino acids. Germline V gene lookup returns CDR1 LNHDA and CDR2 SQIVND (reference sequence). For the CDR3, the DNA is TGTGCCAGTAGTATCATGGAGGGAAACACCATATATTTT. As protein: CASSIMEGNTIYF.

The chain employs TRBV30 and TRBJ1-2; no firm D call. Germline lookup yields CDR1 GTSNPN and CDR2 SVGIG (reference sequence). V was clipped by 2 bases and J by 4 bases, with 11 bases between them. This CDR3 contains 13 residues. The CDR3: CAWSFLGGYGYTF. In nucleotides, the CDR3 is TGTGCCTGGAGTTTTTTGGGAGGCTATGGCTACACCTTC.

DNA for the CDR3: TGTGCCAGCAGCTTGTATCCGGGGGCTAACACCGGGGAGCTGTTTTTT. This codes for CASSLYPGANTGELFF. This chain connects TRBV7-3 to TRBJ2-2; the D call may be TRBD1 or TRBD2 (6 bases each). This CDR3 comprises 16 residues. CDR1 is SGHTA and CDR2 is FQGTGA in the germline V gene. Trimming took off 3 bases at V and 2 bases at J, with 13 bases between the two ends.

This clone was detected a few times. This chain uses TRBV3-1 (or the pseudogene TRBV3-2) with TRBJ1-2, with 7 bases fitting TRBD1. After removal of 4 bases from V and 4 bases from J, the junction contained 6 bases not matched to a gene. Germline CDR1 is LGHDT and CDR2 is YNNKEL (reference sequence). The CDR3 covers 14 residues. CDR3 nucleotides: TGTGCCAGCAGCCTCGAGGGGGCACGCTATGGCTACACCTTC. As protein: CASSLEGARYGYTF.

This clone was seen more than once but under ten times. This chain links TRBV4-3 with TRBJ2-3; 10 bases map to TRBD2. The V gene's germline CDR1 is LGHNA and CDR2 YSLEER. The CDR3 consists of 16 residues. V shed 0 bases and J 5 bases; nucleotides not matched to a gene: 5. The CDR3 DNA sequence: TGCGCCAGCAGCCAAGAGCTAGCGGGGGCGGTAGATACGCAGTATTTT. Translation: CASSQELAGAVDTQYF.

The chain's CDR3 is CAISESGQLFSNQPQHF. DNA of the CDR3: TGTGCCATCAGTGAGTCGGGCCAGTTATTTAGCAATCAGCCCCAGCATTTT. This chain links TRBV10-3 with TRBJ1-5; the D is unclear. The length of the CDR3 is 17 residues. V was cut by 0 bases and J by 0 bases, with 12 bases left in between. Germline V gene sequence: CDR1 ENHRY, CDR2 SYGVKD.

The gene calls are TRBV10-3 and TRBJ2-5; D gene uncertain. The CDR3 has 13 residues. V lost 3 bases, J lost 1 base, and 6 bases lay in between. The V gene's germline CDR1 is ENHRY and CDR2 SYGVKD. CDR3 sequence (DNA): TGTGCCATCAGTGAATTGCCCCAAGAGACCCAGTACTTC. Its protein is CAISELPQETQYF.

This clone was detected only a few times. CDR3 region: CASSAQYPPGNTIYF. The CDR3 DNA is TGTGCCAGCAGTGCTCAATACCCCCCCGGAAACACCATATATTTT. This chain links TRBV6-6 with TRBJ1-3; D remains ambiguous. V shed 5 bases and J shed 4 bases, with 15 bases lying between them. Germline V gene data show CDR1 as MNHNY and CDR2 as SVGAGI (reference sequence). The CDR3 consists of 15 residues.

This chain links TRBV2 with TRBJ2-7; 8 nucleotides agree with TRBD1. With V trimmed by 4 bases and J by 6 bases, 5 bases remained unmatched. The CDR3 totals 13 residues. Germline values: CDR1 SNHLY, CDR2 FYNNEI. This CDR3 reads CASSAGQASEQYV. Written as DNA, the CDR3 is TGTGCCAGCAGTGCGGGACAGGCCAGCGAGCAGTACGTC.

The table lists this clone with a few counts. The chain combines TRBV28 with TRBJ1-2; maybe TRBD1 (6 bases). CDR3 length equals 14 residues. Germline V gene lookup returns CDR1 MDHEN and CDR2 SYDVKM. V was shortened by 2 bases and J by 8 bases, with 15 bases between the two germline ends. CDR3 loop: CASSLRGAFGGYTF. The DNA of the CDR3 is TGTGCCAGCAGTTTACGGGGGGCGTTTGGAGGCTACACCTTC.

The gene calls are TRBV6-4 and TRBJ1-6, with D maybe TRBD1 (6 bases). V gave up 6 bases and J gave up 6 bases, with 18 bases separating them. This CDR3 contains 16 residues. Germline V gene data show CDR1 as MRHNA and CDR2 as SNTAGT. The CDR3 loop reads CASRGDGGTSNSPLHF. CDR3 sequence (DNA): TGTGCCAGCAGAGGTGATGGGGGGACAAGTAATTCACCCCTCCACTTT.

The chain couples TRBV24-1 to TRBJ1-2; 8 bases align to TRBD1. Germline V gene data show CDR1 as KGHDR and CDR2 as SFDVKD. The CDR3 sequence is 14 residues long. Trimming took 4 bases from V and 4 from J; bases not matched to a gene: 4. The CDR3 region has the DNA TGTGCCACCAGTGACACGGGACAGGCCTATGGCTACACCTTC. This translates into CATSDTGQAYGYTF.